This T cell receptor beta chain is from a study of OX40 agonist ivuxolimab in advanced cancers. Across the whole study: Age averaged around 58 years (range roughly 20 to 90), and roughly 80% were male.

The ends were cut back, 0 bases at V and 0 bases at J, with 15 bases in the middle. This CDR3 comprises 17 residues. Germline CDR1 and CDR2: MNHNS and SASEGT. Libraries were prepared by immunoSEQ multiplex PCR; TCRdb keeps only in-frame clonotypes and omits some of them. In the table there are under 50,000 clones, around 86% of which are singletons. Sequenced here: CD4+ or CD8+ T cells sorted from blood, sampled in a trial of the OX40 agonist ivuxolimab. The rearrangement uses TRBV6-1 and TRBJ2-7, with D perhaps matching TRBD1 (5 bases). The clonotype comes from an adult with an advanced solid tumor such as melanoma, head and neck, liver or kidney cancer. CDR3 in DNA: TGTGCCAGCAGTGAAGCGGAAGGGGCTTATTTCTCCTACGAGCAGTACGTC. Protein: CASSEAEGAYFSYEQYV.